One T cell receptor beta chain is described in this entry. What it binds is not known. Sorting of PBMCs yielded the CD4+ and CD8+ T cells. This record comes from a study of CD8+ T cells in alopecia areata. Study at large: Patients received oral tofacitinib, 5 to 10 mg twice daily, for moderate-to-severe alopecia areata.

Investigators isolated RNA and reverse transcribed it into cDNA to act as the sequencing template. TCRdb keeps only in-frame clones here, not all; method: immunoSEQ multiplex PCR. Seen here are hundreds of thousands of clones, under 70% observed once, and the top ten hold roughly 1.2%. Study-wide findings and caveats: Higher clonality was seen in lesional scalp than in normal scalp, especially in alopecia totalis/universalis.

Per the germline V gene, CDR1 is GTSNPN and CDR2 is SVGIG (reference sequence). The CDR3 is 14 amino acids. Trimming left V 1 base short and J 2 bases short, with 12 bases between. V and J are TRBV30 and TRBJ2-7, with a possible D match to TRBD2 (6 bases). This clonotype originated in a human donor with alopecia areata. The sample was CD4+ T cells sorted from blood, taken at week 0. The DNA for the CDR3 is TGTGCCTGGAGTGGGAGGGAAAGACCCTACGAGCAGTACTTC. This codes for CAWSGRERPYEQYF.